This is a list of T cell receptor beta chains from one sample in a study of blood T cell repertoires in COVID-19. Only in-frame clones appear in the TCRdb table, and some are missing; sequencing was by immunoSEQ multiplex PCR. The sample shows tens of thousands of clones, about 89% of them seen only once. The specimen was peripheral blood. Source of these receptors: a man in his 70s with COVID-19, enrolled during active disease. Both conserved end residues are part of each CDR3. Each record gives: CDR3 protein, CDR3 DNA, D gene, V gene, clone size, J gene. The D gene is left open where the match is weak. Clone size is not always given. Where it is, it says once, few, many or a class for expanded clones.

CDR3 protein: CASSVAFGFSGNTIYF
CDR3 DNA: TGTGCCAGCAGCGTAGCTTTCGGGTTCTCTGGAAACACCATATATTTT
D gene: NA
V gene: TRBV9
clone size: once
J gene: TRBJ1-3

CDR3 protein: CASSQGGMWELFF
CDR3 DNA: TGCGCCAGCTCCCAGGGGGGAATGTGGGAGCTGTTTTTT
D gene: NA
V gene: TRBV5-1
clone size: NA
J gene: TRBJ2-2

CDR3 protein: CASSSLRPKGKGDYGYTF
CDR3 DNA: TGTGCCAGCAGCTCACTACGACCGAAGGGGAAAGGAGACTATGGCTACACCTTC
D gene: NA
V gene: TRBV7-9
clone size: NA
J gene: TRBJ1-2

CDR3 protein: CASSDRGWQPQHF
CDR3 DNA: TGTGCCAGCAGTGACAGGGGTTGGCAGCCCCAGCATTTT
D gene: NA
V gene: TRBV2
clone size: NA
J gene: TRBJ1-5

CDR3 protein: CAQLGQMGEKLFF
CDR3 DNA: TGTGCCCAACTGGGACAGATGGGGGAAAAACTGTTTTTT
D gene: TRBD1
V gene: TRBV30
clone size: NA
J gene: TRBJ1-4

CDR3 protein: CASSLVLGTGGRLNYGYTF
CDR3 DNA: TGTGCCAGCAGCTTAGTATTAGGGACAGGGGGCCGGCTAAACTATGGCTACACCTTC
D gene: TRBD1
V gene: TRBV7-9
clone size: NA
J gene: TRBJ1-2

CDR3 protein: CASTQRLNTEAFF
CDR3 DNA: TGTGCCAGCACCCAGAGACTTAACACTGAAGCTTTCTTT
D gene: NA
V gene: TRBV12-3/TRBV12-4
clone size: once
J gene: TRBJ1-1

CDR3 protein: CASSLGGTGYEKLFF
CDR3 DNA: TGTGCCAGCAGTTTAGGGGGGACAGGGTATGAAAAACTGTTTTTT
D gene: TRBD1
V gene: TRBV27
clone size: NA
J gene: TRBJ1-4

CDR3 protein: CASSAMVSAWLDF
CDR3 DNA: TGTGCCAGCAGTGCTATGGTGAGCGCCTGGCTAGATTTT
D gene: NA
V gene: TRBV2
clone size: NA
J gene: TRBJ2-3

CDR3 protein: CASSWRGLYSGNTIYF
CDR3 DNA: TGTGCCAGCAGCTGGAGGGGACTGTACTCTGGAAACACCATATATTTT
D gene: NA
V gene: TRBV7-9
clone size: NA
J gene: TRBJ1-3

CDR3 protein: CSVGRGVNEKLFF
CDR3 DNA: TGCAGCGTTGGTAGGGGCGTGAATGAAAAACTGTTTTTT
D gene: NA
V gene: TRBV29-1
clone size: NA
J gene: TRBJ1-4

CDR3 protein: CASSPGQKETQYF
CDR3 DNA: TGTGCCAGCTCACCGGGGCAAAAAGAGACCCAGTACTTC
D gene: NA
V gene: TRBV18
clone size: NA
J gene: TRBJ2-5

CDR3 protein: CASSYSGDTQYF
CDR3 DNA: TGTGCCAGCAGTTACTCCGGGGATACGCAGTATTTT
D gene: NA
V gene: TRBV6-5
clone size: NA
J gene: TRBJ2-3

CDR3 protein: CASSFWRGPYNEQFF
CDR3 DNA: TGTGCCAGCAGCTTCTGGCGGGGGCCCTACAATGAGCAGTTCTTC
D gene: NA
V gene: TRBV7-9
clone size: NA
J gene: TRBJ2-1

CDR3 protein: CASSPIEDYGYTF
CDR3 DNA: TGTGCCAGCTCACCTATAGAGGACTATGGCTACACCTTC
D gene: NA
V gene: TRBV5-6
clone size: NA
J gene: TRBJ1-2

CDR3 protein: CASGLVPATAQETQYF
CDR3 DNA: TGTGCTAGTGGTTTGGTACCTGCTACAGCCCAAGAGACCCAGTACTTC
D gene: NA
V gene: TRBV12-5
clone size: NA
J gene: TRBJ2-5

CDR3 protein: CASSLTGKANTEAFF
CDR3 DNA: TGTGCCAGCAGCCTAACAGGGAAGGCGAACACTGAAGCTTTCTTT
D gene: NA
V gene: TRBV7-9
clone size: NA
J gene: TRBJ1-1

CDR3 protein: CASSDPRSGKGDTQYF
CDR3 DNA: TGTGCCAGCAGTGATCCTCGTAGCGGAAAGGGCGATACGCAGTATTTT
D gene: NA
V gene: TRBV6-1
clone size: NA
J gene: TRBJ2-3

CDR3 protein: CASSSPPTDTQYF
CDR3 DNA: TGTGCCAGCAGTTCCCCTCCCACAGATACGCAGTATTTT
D gene: NA
V gene: TRBV27
clone size: NA
J gene: TRBJ2-3

CDR3 protein: CASSWARDRVMYEQYF
CDR3 DNA: TGTGCCAGCAGCTGGGCCCGGGACAGGGTAATGTACGAGCAGTACTTC
D gene: TRBD1
V gene: TRBV7-9
clone size: NA
J gene: TRBJ2-7

CDR3 protein: CASSPDLISQRNTGELFF
CDR3 DNA: TGTGCCAGCAGCCCCGACTTGATCAGCCAGCGGAACACCGGGGAGCTGTTTTTT
D gene: NA
V gene: TRBV7-2
clone size: NA
J gene: TRBJ2-2

CDR3 protein: CASSTVTGEEEKLFF
CDR3 DNA: TGTGCCAGTAGTACGGTGACAGGAGAGGAAGAAAAACTGTTTTTT
D gene: NA
V gene: TRBV19
clone size: NA
J gene: TRBJ1-4

CDR3 protein: CASSFSQVQSGELFF
CDR3 DNA: TGTGCCAGCAGTTTCTCACAGGTTCAATCCGGGGAGCTGTTTTTT
D gene: NA
V gene: TRBV28
clone size: NA
J gene: TRBJ2-2

CDR3 protein: CASSFGAVEAFF
CDR3 DNA: TGTGCCAGCAGCTTTGGGGCAGTTGAAGCTTTCTTT
D gene: NA
V gene: TRBV11-2
clone size: once
J gene: TRBJ1-1

CDR3 protein: CATSDSYRDNEQFF
CDR3 DNA: TGTGCCACCAGTGATTCCTACCGGGACAATGAGCAGTTCTTC
D gene: NA
V gene: TRBV24-1
clone size: NA
J gene: TRBJ2-1

CDR3 protein: CASSQRTFSGYTF
CDR3 DNA: TGTGCCAGCAGCCAAAGAACATTCAGTGGCTACACCTTC
D gene: NA
V gene: TRBV3-1/TRBV3-2
clone size: NA
J gene: TRBJ1-2

CDR3 protein: CASSPPGQGAKYEQYF
CDR3 DNA: TGTGCCAGCTCACCACCGGGACAGGGGGCAAAGTACGAGCAGTACTTC
D gene: TRBD1
V gene: TRBV18
clone size: once
J gene: TRBJ2-7

CDR3 protein: CSASDGSRKNTGELFF
CDR3 DNA: TGCAGTGCTAGTGATGGGAGCCGTAAGAACACCGGGGAGCTGTTTTTT
D gene: NA
V gene: TRBV20-1
clone size: NA
J gene: TRBJ2-2

CDR3 protein: CASSADPRLAGGNSYEQYF
CDR3 DNA: TGTGCCAGCAGTGCCGACCCCCGACTAGCGGGGGGTAACTCCTACGAGCAGTACTTC
D gene: TRBD2
V gene: TRBV6-1
clone size: NA
J gene: TRBJ2-7

CDR3 protein: CASSSRFTDTQYF
CDR3 DNA: TGTGCCAGCAGTTCTAGATTTACAGATACGCAGTATTTT
D gene: NA
V gene: TRBV27
clone size: once
J gene: TRBJ2-3

CDR3 protein: CASSSGQGYGYTF
CDR3 DNA: TGCGCCAGCAGCTCGGGACAGGGGTATGGCTACACCTTC
D gene: TRBD1
V gene: TRBV5-1
clone size: NA
J gene: TRBJ1-2

CDR3 protein: CASSEMPAAWVEQYF
CDR3 DNA: TGTGCCAGCAGTGAGATGCCGGCGGCGTGGGTCGAGCAGTACTTC
D gene: NA
V gene: TRBV6-1
clone size: NA
J gene: TRBJ2-7

CDR3 protein: CASSLEGVPLSGNTIYF
CDR3 DNA: TGCGCCAGCAGCTTGGAGGGGGTACCCCTCTCTGGAAACACCATATATTTT
D gene: NA
V gene: TRBV5-1
clone size: NA
J gene: TRBJ1-3

CDR3 protein: CASSEAPGSYEQYF
CDR3 DNA: TGCGCCAGCAGTGAGGCCCCAGGTTCCTACGAGCAGTACTTC
D gene: NA
V gene: TRBV10-2
clone size: NA
J gene: TRBJ2-7

CDR3 protein: CASRGLTGKNEQYF
CDR3 DNA: TGCGCCAGCAGGGGTCTGACAGGGAAGAACGAGCAGTACTTC
D gene: TRBD1
V gene: TRBV4-1
clone size: NA
J gene: TRBJ2-7

CDR3 protein: CATSRDSGSYGYTF
CDR3 DNA: TGTGCCACCAGCAGAGATTCGGGGTCTTATGGCTACACCTTC
D gene: NA
V gene: TRBV15
clone size: once
J gene: TRBJ1-2

CDR3 protein: CASSFNRETQYF
CDR3 DNA: TGTGCCAGCAGTTTCAATAGAGAGACCCAGTACTTC
D gene: NA
V gene: TRBV12-3/TRBV12-4
clone size: NA
J gene: TRBJ2-5

CDR3 protein: CASTYRVDTQYF
CDR3 DNA: TGTGCCAGCACCTACAGGGTAGATACGCAGTATTTT
D gene: NA
V gene: TRBV12-3/TRBV12-4
clone size: NA
J gene: TRBJ2-3

CDR3 protein: CASSFLGGGPGSRYEQYF
CDR3 DNA: TGTGCCAGCAGCTTTCTGGGGGGAGGCCCAGGGTCGCGATACGAGCAGTACTTC
D gene: NA
V gene: TRBV5-6
clone size: NA
J gene: TRBJ2-7

CDR3 protein: CASSEWGVSNEKLFF
CDR3 DNA: TGTGCCAGCAGTGAATGGGGAGTATCTAATGAAAAACTGTTTTTT
D gene: NA
V gene: TRBV25-1
clone size: NA
J gene: TRBJ1-4

CDR3 protein: CAWSWGAGNTIYF
CDR3 DNA: TGTGCCTGGAGTTGGGGGGCTGGAAACACCATATATTTT
D gene: NA
V gene: TRBV30
clone size: NA
J gene: TRBJ1-3

CDR3 protein: CASSLRTTGTSGSNEQFF
CDR3 DNA: TGTGCCAGCAGCTTAAGGACCACCGGGACTAGCGGGAGCAATGAGCAGTTCTTC
D gene: TRBD2
V gene: TRBV7-2
clone size: NA
J gene: TRBJ2-1

CDR3 protein: CASSAGVTHNEQFF
CDR3 DNA: TGTGCCAGCAGTGCAGGGGTAACCCACAATGAGCAGTTCTTC
D gene: NA
V gene: TRBV27
clone size: NA
J gene: TRBJ2-1

CDR3 protein: CASSFWTSGRIGWGEQFF
CDR3 DNA: TGTGCCAGCAGTTTTTGGACTAGCGGGAGGATCGGGTGGGGTGAGCAGTTCTTC
D gene: TRBD2
V gene: TRBV27
clone size: once
J gene: TRBJ2-1

CDR3 protein: CASSLTGVDTGELFF
CDR3 DNA: TGCGCCAGCAGCTTGACAGGGGTTGACACCGGGGAGCTGTTTTTT
D gene: TRBD1
V gene: TRBV5-1
clone size: NA
J gene: TRBJ2-2

CDR3 protein: CASSEGGGYGYTF
CDR3 DNA: TGTGCCAGCAGTGAGGGGGGAGGCTATGGCTACACCTTC
D gene: NA
V gene: TRBV6-4
clone size: once
J gene: TRBJ1-2

CDR3 protein: CASSFRAPDGYTF
CDR3 DNA: TGTGCCAGCAGCTTCAGGGCTCCGGATGGCTACACCTTC
D gene: NA
V gene: TRBV7-9
clone size: NA
J gene: TRBJ1-2

CDR3 protein: CASSPGTLETQYF
CDR3 DNA: TGTGCCAGCTCCCCTGGGACTCTGGAGACCCAGTACTTC
D gene: NA
V gene: TRBV18
clone size: NA
J gene: TRBJ2-5

CDR3 protein: CASSFPGAKLFF
CDR3 DNA: TGTGCCAGCAGTTTCCCGGGTGCGAAACTGTTTTTT
D gene: NA
V gene: TRBV12-3/TRBV12-4
clone size: NA
J gene: TRBJ1-4

CDR3 protein: CASSERTEAFF
CDR3 DNA: TGTGCCAGCAGTGAGAGAACTGAAGCTTTCTTT
D gene: NA
V gene: TRBV2
clone size: NA
J gene: TRBJ1-1